This entry concerns a single TCR beta chain. Antigen unknown. This entry belongs to a study of CD8+ T cells in alopecia areata. In the study overall: Treated patients were given 5 to 10 mg oral tofacitinib twice daily. Study-wide findings and caveats: Tofacitinib delivered significant drops in scalp clonality and in expanded CD8+ clones among the top 100. There were many expanded lesional clones persisting in scalp and blood during tofacitinib.

Germline V gene lookup returns CDR1 SQVTM and CDR2 ANQGSEA. The CDR3 has 14 amino acids. Trimming took 7 bases from V and 3 from J; bases not matched to a gene: 8. Noted treatment: oral pan-JAK inhibitor, 5-10 mg twice daily. Isolated RNA was reverse transcribed into cDNA used as the sequencing template. Clones were sequenced by immunoSEQ multiplex PCR, and TCRdb holds only the in-frame ones, with some missing. The data show some 210,000 clones, under 70% seen once. This TCR was sampled from a human donor with alopecia areata. The chain couples TRBV29-1 to TRBJ1-2, with 10 bases identical to TRBD1. The source was CD4+ T cells sorted from blood, collected at approximately week 42, from a patient treated with tofacitinib. CDR3 protein: CSARQGAMDYGYTF. For the CDR3, the DNA is TGCAGCGCAAGACAGGGGGCGATGGACTATGGCTACACCTTC.